This T cell receptor (beta chain) originates from a study of molecular identifiers for immune sequencing clone quantification (dated by TCRdb to 2017 to 2018). As for the study more broadly: In a replicate experiment, RNA from roughly 21,000 or 96,000 naive CD8 T cells was split into five aliquots, four of which were sequenced. This methods study benchmarked molecular-identifier clustering-based TCR repertoire sequencing (MIDCIRS) and TCR RNA copy counting, using CD8 T cells to do so. Overall study results and their limits: Spiked-in Jurkat TCR RNA (about ten copies' worth), which is not part of the donor repertoire, was contained in the naive libraries. Highly expanded clone sizes could be underestimated if identical TCR molecules share a barcode. Even against a background of 850,000 to 1,000,000 naive CD8 T cells, spiked-in Jurkat TCR RNA amounting to a single cell's worth was reported to be detectable. Without barcode sub-clustering, chimeric consensus sequences inflated TCR diversity; chimeras reached as high as 47%. Modeling indicated about 3.1 TCR RNA copies recovered per cell, compared with 7.5 to 10 by digital PCR, which implies a capture efficiency of 25% to 35%. Clones above 20 RNA copies held over 99% of molecules in CMV-specific effector cells but under 1% in naive cells.

Spanning cysteine to phenylalanine, the CDR3 consists of 15 amino acids. Only CDR3 DNA remains: 45 bases, in frame from the first base. Sequences SSHAT (CDR1) and FNYEAQ (CDR2) are obtained from the germline V gene (reference sequence). Libraries of naive CD8 T cells were built from anywhere between about 17,000 and 1,000,000 sorted cells, with 10%, 30% or 50% of the purified RNA used. Naive CD8 T cells were FACS-sorted as CD8+CD4-CCR7+CD45RA+ on a BD FACSAria II into RLT Plus buffer. Roughly ten TCR copies' worth of Jurkat RNA were spiked into about 19,000-1,000,000 naive CD8 T cell samples to test detection sensitivity. CD8 T cells were enriched using RosetteSep CD8+ T Cell Enrichment Cocktail and Ficoll-Paque, and the enriched cells then underwent ACK red cell lysis. Libraries came from PCR. Sequencing instrument: Illumina HiSeq 4000. Bulk TCR libraries were prepared as previously described, using TCR primers listed in Table S5. The Qiagen AllPrep DNA/RNA kit was used to purify total RNA. Before analysis, reads from multiple sequencing runs of one library were combined. On the study's bioinformatics: Reads were retained only if an exact TCR constant sequence was present, and the retained reads were trimmed to 150 nt and grouped according to their 12-nt molecular barcodes. Reads inside each barcode group were sub-clustered using a 15% Levenshtein threshold, and a quality-weighted consensus sequence was constructed for each RNA molecule. Non-functional sequences were discarded, and so were lower-count sequences lying one edit away from another sequence. Based on a fit of two negative binomial distributions, barcode sub-clusters having less than 20% of the maximum read count were discarded. TCRdb trimmed public reads at Q25 via fastp, called clones via MiXCR and kept in-frame beta chains. All rows with the same CDR3 protein become a single entry with the most common DNA and genes. These V and J calls derive from TCRdb rather than the authors' analysis. The sample records around 480,000 distinct CDR3 sequences, over 20% of which are singletons. The ten largest account for around 0.86% of the sample.

Turning to this clonotype: The antigen it binds to is not known. At one boundary the junction diverges from the germline segment, which might be a read error.

This sequence originates from a human donor in good health. Some libraries in this study had Jurkat cell RNA spiked in. The sample consisted of naive CD8+ T cells from blood, with Jurkat cell RNA spiked in. The cell subset or site label of this sample denotes: FACS-sorted CD8+CD4-CCR7+CD45RA+ naive T cells. The V and J segments used are TRBV7-7 and TRBJ2-5, and 8 bases in between align with TRBD1. The CDR3: CASSLSAGGWETQYF. The bases are TGTGCTAGCAGCTTAAGTGCAGGGGGCTGGGAGACCCAGTACTTC.